The 12 T cell receptor beta chains in this list originate from one sample, sequenced in a study of blood T cell repertoires in COVID-19. Measured with immunoSEQ multiplex PCR; TCRdb has only the in-frame clones, and not every one. The data show roughly 220,000 clones, with 80% to 90% seen just once and roughly 3.8% held by the top ten. The material sequenced was PBMCs or T cells enriched from blood (not recorded which). Every receptor here comes from a woman between 40 and 50 years old with acute COVID-19.

This clone was picked up a small number of times. The CDR3 DNA is TGTGCCAGCAGCGTAGTCGCCACTAGCGGGAGGCGCAATGAGCAGTTCTTC. It encodes CASSVVATSGRRNEQFF. The V gene is TRBV9, the J gene TRBJ2-1, with TRBD2 identical over 12 bases. CDR3 length: 17 amino acids. The germline V gene has CDR1 SGDLS and CDR2 YYNGEE. V was clipped by 0 bases and J by 6 bases; unmatched bases: 7.

The chain has TRBV5-1 and TRBJ2-3; D is possibly TRBD2 (6 bases). With 0 bases removed from V and 1 base from J, the gap between germline ends came to 15 bases. Germline lookup yields CDR1 SGHRS and CDR2 YFSETQ. This CDR3 is 17 amino acids long. CDR3 coding DNA: TGCGCCAGCAGCTTGGCGGTAGCGGTCCAAGGCACAGATACGCAGTATTTT. Amino acids: CASSLAVAVQGTDTQYF.

The V call is TRBV24-1, the J call TRBJ2-3, with TRBD1 matching 8 bases. J gave up 3 bases and V 9 bases, and 4 bases lay outside the gene matches. Germline CDR1 KGHDR, CDR2 SFDVKD. The CDR3 contains 13 residues. This CDR3 is CATGTGVTDTQYF. The DNA of the CDR3 is TGTGCCACCGGGACAGGCGTAACAGATACGCAGTATTTT.

This clone occurred once. This chain links TRBV19 with TRBJ2-7; 9 bases match TRBD1. The V gene's germline CDR1 is LNHDA and CDR2 SQIVND (reference sequence). Trimming cost V 4 bases and J 2 bases; bases outside gene matches: 12. This CDR3 spans 17 amino acids. CDR3 coding DNA: TGTGCCAGTAGTAAGAGGAATCTGGGGGACAGGGCCTACGAGCAGTACTTC. Protein: CASSKRNLGDRAYEQYF.

This chain connects TRBV15 to TRBJ2-7; D may be TRBD1 (6 bases). The germline gives CDR1 LNHNV, CDR2 YYDKDF (reference sequence). The V gene lost 0 bases and the J gene lost 2 bases, with 11 bases spanning the gap. There are 15 residues in the CDR3. In DNA, the CDR3 is TGTGCCACCAGCAGAGATATGGGGGCCACCTACGAGCAGTACTTC. Residues: CATSRDMGATYEQYF.

This chain uses TRBV5-1 with TRBJ2-1; 7 bases are a match to TRBD1. J lost 5 bases, V lost 6 bases, and 11 bases had no gene match. Germline-derived CDR1 and CDR2 are SGHRS and YFSETQ. CDR3 length equals 15 residues. For the CDR3, the DNA is TGCGCCAGCACCCCCGAGACAGGGATCCACAATGAGCAGTTCTTC. Translated: CASTPETGIHNEQFF.

The chain recombines TRBV27 with TRBJ1-1; D is ambiguous. The CDR3 contains 14 residues. Germline-derived CDR1 and CDR2 are MNHEY and SMNVEV (reference sequence). Trimming left V 2 bases short and J 0 bases short, with 7 bases between. This chain's CDR3 is CASSLGGMNTEAFF. As DNA, the CDR3 is TGTGCCAGCAGTTTAGGAGGAATGAACACTGAAGCTTTCTTT.

The chain employs TRBV28 and TRBJ2-2, with D maybe TRBD1 (6 bases). This CDR3 contains 14 residues. V was trimmed by 3 bases and J by 4 bases, leaving 9 bases between them. CDR1 MDHEN and CDR2 SYDVKM come from the germline V gene. CDR3: CASSFDRPTGELFF. CDR3 sequence (DNA): TGTGCCAGCAGTTTTGACAGGCCCACCGGGGAGCTGTTTTTT.

This chain links TRBV5-4 with TRBJ2-1; 7 bases align to TRBD2. CDR1 SGHNT and CDR2 YYREEE come from the germline V gene (reference sequence). The CDR3 has 10 amino acids. V shed 7 bases, J shed 8 bases, and the junction held 0 bases outside the gene matches. The CDR3 loop reads CASGGDEQFF. CDR3 nucleotides: TGTGCCAGCGGGGGGGATGAGCAGTTCTTC. Drawing the rest from reference TRBV5-4 and TRBJ2-1, the complete variable domain is ETGVTQSPTHLIKTRGQQVTLRCSSQSGHNTVSWYQQALGQGPQFIFQYYREEENGRGNFPPRFSGLQFPNYSSELNVNALELDDSALYLCASGGDEQFFGPGTRLTVL.

As DNA, the CDR3 is TGTGCCAGCAGTCAACCGGGGGCTGGGGCCAACGTCCTGACTTTC. Its translation: CASSQPGAGANVLTF. The rearrangement joins TRBV28 to TRBJ2-6; D is possibly TRBD2 (6 bases). The germline V gene has CDR1 MDHEN and CDR2 SYDVKM. With 5 bases removed from V and 2 bases from J, the gap between germline ends came to 10 bases. There are 15 residues in the CDR3.

The chain carries TRBV14 and TRBJ1-2; TRBD1 agrees at 7 bases. V trimming: 4 bases; J trimming: 8 bases; junction bases outside the gene matches: 10. The germline V gene encodes CDR1 SGHDN and CDR2 FVKESK. There are 14 residues in the CDR3. The CDR3 loop reads CASSPRTGSGGYTF. The CDR3 bases are TGTGCCAGCAGCCCCCGGACAGGCTCGGGAGGCTACACCTTC.

The chain joins TRBV27 to TRBJ1-2, with TRBD1 as a possible D gene (6 bases). CDR1 is MNHEY, CDR2 SMNVEV, per germline (reference sequence). The CDR3 extends over 13 amino acids. V was shortened by 3 bases and J by 8 bases, with 13 bases between the two germline ends. CDR3: CASSLGGAGGYTF. The CDR3 nucleotides read TGTGCCAGCAGTTTGGGGGGGGCAGGAGGCTACACCTTC.